The 29 T cell receptor beta chains reported below all come from one sample, sequenced in a study of blood T cell repertoires in COVID-19. Clones were read by immunoSEQ multiplex PCR, and TCRdb kept only the in-frame ones, dropping some. The sample lists more than 85,000 clones, roughly 90% occurring once. The sequenced sample consisted of peripheral blood. The receptor source for this set is a human donor with COVID-19, enrolled during active disease. The donor label of this sample is uncertain.

The rearrangement joins TRBV9 to TRBJ2-1; D is uncertain. Trimming removed 0 bases at V and 3 bases at J, with 10 bases between. The germline V gene encodes CDR1 SGDLS and CDR2 YYNGEE. CDR3 length: 15 amino acids. CDR3 nucleotide sequence: TGTGCCAGCAGCGTAGATTTCGGAGACTACAATGAGCAGTTCTTC. Translating it yields CASSVDFGDYNEQFF.

The chain carries TRBV12-5 and TRBJ2-3; D gene unclear. Germline CDR1 and CDR2: LGHNT and FRNRAP. The CDR3 spans 14 residues. V was shortened by 1 base and J by 3 bases, with 8 bases between the two germline ends. Written as DNA, the CDR3 is TGTGCTAGTGGTTTGGCCCCCCAGACAGATACGCAGTATTTT. It yields the protein CASGLAPQTDTQYF.

This clone was seen just once. The CDR3 loop reads CASSTAGGNYGYTF. CDR3 DNA sequence: TGTGCCAGCAGCACTGCGGGGGGTAACTATGGCTACACCTTC. The genes are TRBV7-2 and TRBJ1-2; maybe TRBD1 (5 bases). Germline assignment: CDR1 SGHTA and CDR2 FQGNSA. V was clipped by 5 bases and J by 1 base, with 11 bases between them. The CDR3 has 14 amino acids.

This clone was counted a single time. The chain carries TRBV5-4 and TRBJ1-1; tentatively, D is TRBD1 (6 bases). The length of the CDR3 is 13 residues. The germline gives CDR1 SGHNT, CDR2 YYREEE (reference sequence). The ends were cut back, 4 bases at V and 4 bases at J, with 11 bases in the middle. The CDR3 DNA reads as TGTGCCAGCAGCCTCAGGGGCGGCACTGAAGCTTTCTTT. It codes for CASSLRGGTEAFF.

This rearrangement joins TRBV18 to TRBJ1-3, with TRBD1 matching over 9 bases. The CDR3 contains 16 residues. Unmatched junction bases numbered 7, after V lost 3 bases and J lost 4 bases. The germline CDR1 and CDR2 sequences are KGHSH and LQKENI. Here the CDR3 reads CASSPLDRGYGNTIYF. DNA of the CDR3: TGTGCCAGCTCACCCCTAGACAGGGGGTACGGAAACACCATATATTTT. The complete variable domain, with remaining parts taken from reference TRBV18 and TRBJ1-3, reads NAGVMQNPRHLVRRRGQEARLRCSPMKGHSHVYWYRQLPEEGLKFMVYLQKENIIDESGMPKERFSAEFPKEGPSILRIQQVVRGDSAAYFCASSPLDRGYGNTIYFGEGSWLTVV.

The chain uses TRBV7-9 and TRBJ1-4; 7 nucleotides line up with TRBD1. V shed 8 bases and J 6 bases; nucleotides not matched to a gene: 9. CDR1 SEHNR and CDR2 FQNEAQ come from the germline V gene (reference sequence). The CDR3 runs 14 residues. Here the CDR3 reads CASGETGRYEKLFF. In DNA, the CDR3 is TGTGCCAGCGGGGAGACAGGGCGTTATGAAAAACTGTTTTTT.

This clone showed up just once. This chain connects TRBV27 to TRBJ1-5; 9 bases agree with TRBD1. The germline V gene has CDR1 MNHEY and CDR2 SMNVEV (reference sequence). The V gene end was trimmed by 1 base and the J gene end by 4 bases; junction bases not matched to a gene: 8. The CDR3 runs 17 residues. The CDR3 DNA reads as TGTGCCAGCAGTTTATGGGGTGGGACAGGGAATAATCAGCCCCAGCATTTT. It is translated as CASSLWGGTGNNQPQHF.

J is TRBJ2-1 and V is TRBV19, with D unclear. CDR3 size: 14 residues. CDR1 LNHDA and CDR2 SQIVND come from the germline V gene (reference sequence). V lost 3 bases and J 3 bases, leaving 9 bases between the germline ends. CDR3 sequence reads: CASSIDLFYNEQFF. The CDR3 nucleotides read TGTGCCAGTAGTATCGACTTGTTCTACAATGAGCAGTTCTTC.

The V gene is TRBV29-1, the J gene TRBJ2-7, with TRBD1 matching 9 bases. Germline CDR1 is SQVTM and CDR2 is ANQGSEA. This CDR3 comprises 12 residues. The junction had 2 bases not matched to a gene; V was cut back by 4 bases and J by 4 bases. CDR3 in amino acids: CSVAGQGYEQYF. CDR3 DNA: TGCAGCGTTGCAGGACAGGGGTACGAGCAGTACTTC.

This clone was observed a single time. This rearrangement joins TRBV4-2 to TRBJ2-5; TRBD2 aligns across 11 bases. From germline, CDR1 is LGHNA and CDR2 YNFKEQ. The CDR3 has 16 amino acids. J was trimmed by 6 bases and V by 0 bases; bases with no gene match: 6. Here the CDR3 reads CASSQEVLAGGKTQYF. The CDR3 nucleotides read TGTGCCAGCAGCCAAGAAGTCCTAGCGGGAGGAAAGACCCAGTACTTC.

V usage is TRBV9 and J usage is TRBJ1-2; no reliable D call. V was clipped by 3 bases and J by 0 bases, with 15 bases between them. The CDR3 runs to 16 residues. Germline CDR1 SGDLS, CDR2 YYNGEE. The CDR3 is CASSAHDIQSNYGYTF. CDR3 in DNA: TGTGCCAGCAGCGCCCATGATATTCAGTCTAACTATGGCTACACCTTC.

The rearrangement joins TRBV28 to TRBJ2-2; TRBD2 is a possible D gene (6 bases). This CDR3 is 17 amino acids long. Trimming stripped 5 bases from V and 4 bases from J, with 20 bases between. Per germline, CDR1 MDHEN and CDR2 SYDVKM. The CDR3 coding sequence is TGTGCCAGCAGTATAGGAGGGGAGTCCCCGACCACCGGGGAGCTGTTTTTT. Translation gives CASSIGGESPTTGELFF.

A remark on this clone: The same CDR3 can be traced to other DNA sequences in this sample. V gene TRBV9 combines with J gene TRBJ1-1, with D uncertain. The V and J ends lost 4 bases and 4 bases respectively, with 11 bases between them. Germline V gives CDR1 SGDLS, CDR2 YYNGEE. This CDR3 is 13 amino acids long. This chain's CDR3 is CASSPPEGTEAFF. CDR3 nucleotides: TGTGCCAGCAGCCCTCCCGAGGGCACTGAAGCTTTCTTT.

As DNA, the CDR3 is TGTGCCAGCAGCTTTGGGCCCAGTCAGCCCCAGCATTTT. Translating gives CASSFGPSQPQHF. The V call is TRBV5-6, the J call TRBJ1-5; no clear D. Trimming removed 2 bases at V and 6 bases at J, with 9 bases between. The CDR3 loop spans 13 amino acids. Germline-derived CDR1 and CDR2 are SGHDT and YYEEEE. Looking up the rest from reference TRBV5-6 and TRBJ1-5 gives the full variable domain: DAGVTQSPTHLIKTRGQQVTLRCSPKSGHDTVSWYQQALGQGPQFIFQYYEEEERQRGNFPDRFSGHQFPNYSSELNVNALLLGDSALYLCASSFGPSQPQHFGDGTRLSIL.

DNA for the CDR3: TGTGCCAGCAGCGTAGAAGGACACGGAAACACCATATATTTT. This gives the protein CASSVEGHGNTIYF. V usage is TRBV9 and J usage is TRBJ1-3; D is possibly TRBD1 (5 bases). This CDR3 comprises 14 residues. Germline V CDR1 and CDR2: SGDLS, YYNGEE. With 0 bases removed from V and 4 bases from J, the gap between germline ends came to 8 bases.

Concerning this clone: Germline and junction disagree at one end, which may indicate a read error. The chain has TRBV4-1 and TRBJ2-2; the match to TRBD2 covers 10 bases. In germline, CDR1 is MGHRA, CDR2 YSYEKL. This CDR3 is built from 15 residues. The chain's CDR3 is CASSLGLAKTGELFF. As DNA, the CDR3 is TGCGCCAGCAGTCTGGGACTAGCGAAGACCGGGGAGCTGTTTTTT.

The rearrangement uses TRBV5-4 and TRBJ2-3; 9 nucleotides line up with TRBD2. This CDR3 comprises 16 residues. Germline lookup yields CDR1 SGHNT and CDR2 YYREEE (reference sequence). With V trimmed by 3 bases and J by 6 bases, 11 bases remained unmatched. Written as DNA, the CDR3 is TGTGCCAGCAGCTCCCCTGCGGGGGGGCGCGTGGATACGCAGTATTTT. Its translation is CASSSPAGGRVDTQYF.

The V call is TRBV27, the J call TRBJ2-2; 9 bases line up with TRBD2. Germline CDR1 is MNHEY and CDR2 is SMNVEV (reference sequence). J lost 1 base, V lost 7 bases, and 13 bases had no gene match. The CDR3 consists of 18 residues. The CDR3 spells CASKGAPRGGRNTGELFF. The CDR3 nucleotides read TGTGCCAGCAAAGGGGCCCCGCGGGGGGGCCGGAACACCGGGGAGCTGTTTTTT.

The genes are TRBV5-1 and TRBJ2-7; D is possibly TRBD1 (6 bases). Germline V gene sequence: CDR1 SGHRS, CDR2 YFSETQ. This CDR3 is 14 amino acids long. V lost 0 bases, J lost 4 bases, and 11 bases lay in between. The CDR3 DNA reads TGCGCCAGCAGCTTGGATCAGGGGACGTACGAGCAGTACTTC. Amino acids: CASSLDQGTYEQYF.

V and J are TRBV10-3 and TRBJ2-5, with 7 bases aligning to TRBD2. J was trimmed by 4 bases and V by 3 bases; bases with no gene match: 8. This CDR3 spans 15 amino acids. Germline CDR1 reads ENHRY; CDR2 reads SYGVKD. The DNA of the CDR3 is TGTGCCATCAGTGATTATCGGGGGGAGGGAGAGACCCAGTACTTC. Translated, it gives CAISDYRGEGETQYF.

The rearrangement links TRBV29-1 to TRBJ2-4, with D perhaps TRBD1 (5 bases). Germline V gives CDR1 SQVTM, CDR2 ANQGSEA. The CDR3 loop spans 13 amino acids. Trimming stripped 7 bases from V and 2 bases from J, with 12 bases between. DNA of the CDR3: TGCAGCGAAACAGGACAAACCAAAAACATTCAGTACTTC. Translating it yields CSETGQTKNIQYF.

V gene TRBV25-1 combines with J gene TRBJ2-4; D might be TRBD1 (5 bases). Germline V lookup: CDR1 MGHDK, CDR2 SYGVNS. The CDR3 is made up of 17 amino acids. The germline V and J ends were trimmed by 4 bases and 0 bases, with 16 bases remaining between them. CDR3: CASSGEDTPLAKNIQYF. The CDR3 nucleotides are TGTGCCAGCAGTGGCGAGGACACCCCTTTAGCCAAAAACATTCAGTACTTC.

A word on this clone: The sample holds other DNA sequences that translate to the same CDR3. J is TRBJ1-6 and V is TRBV28; TRBD1 agrees at 8 bases. Losses at the gene ends were 5 bases for V and 8 bases for J; bases not matched to a gene: 8. Germline lookup yields CDR1 MDHEN and CDR2 SYDVKM. This CDR3 is built from 15 residues. The CDR3: CASSLPGQVDSPLHF. In DNA form, the CDR3 reads TGTGCCAGCAGTCTTCCGGGACAGGTAGATTCACCCCTCCACTTT. Combining the CDR3 with reference TRBV28 and TRBJ1-6 gives the whole variable domain DVKVTQSSRYLVKRTGEKVFLECVQDMDHENMFWYRQDPGLGLRLIYFSYDVKMKEKGDIPEGYSVSREKKERFSLILESASTNQTSMYLCASSLPGQVDSPLHFGNGTRLTVT.

The chain uses TRBV4-1 and TRBJ1-6; D not certain. Germline CDR1 reads MGHRA; CDR2 reads YSYEKL. V was pared by 6 bases and J by 6 bases, with 6 bases between. This CDR3 contains 12 residues. In nucleotides, the CDR3 is TGCGCCAGCAGGCACATTAATTCACCCCTCCACTTT. Its translation is CASRHINSPLHF.

The CDR3 DNA sequence: TGTGCCAGCAAAAGCGGAGACACAGATACGCAGTATTTT. Translation gives CASKSGDTDTQYF. The V call is TRBV27, the J call TRBJ2-3, with D perhaps TRBD2 (5 bases). Looked up from germline, CDR1 is MNHEY and CDR2 is SMNVEV (reference sequence). The V end was cut by 7 bases, the J end by 2 bases, with 10 bases between. The length of the CDR3 is 13 residues.

This sequence joins TRBV6-7 and TRBJ2-7; 7 nucleotides agree with TRBD2. TRBV6-7 is sorted into the ORF group, with uncertain function. The ends lost 11 bases at V and 12 bases at J; junction bases unmatched: 31. CDR3 length: 17 amino acids. CDR3: CAELEQPNGTKTGLRYF. The CDR3 DNA is TGTGCCGAACTCGAACAGCCCAACGGGACTAAAACTGGTCTTCGGTACTTC.

This clone was detected only once. The chain combines TRBV18 with TRBJ2-3, with a tentative D call TRBD1 (6 bases). V lost 4 bases, J lost 6 bases, and 17 bases lay in between. CDR1 is KGHSH, CDR2 LQKENI, per germline. CDR3 length equals 15 residues. This CDR3 reads CASSLVQQGRDTQYF. The CDR3 region has the DNA TGTGCCAGCTCACTGGTTCAACAGGGACGGGATACGCAGTATTTT.

The rearrangement joins TRBV7-6 to TRBJ1-1; 9 bases are shared with TRBD1. The V gene end was trimmed by 3 bases and the J gene end by 5 bases; junction bases not matched to a gene: 4. CDR3 size: 14 residues. CDR1 and CDR2 (germline): SGHVS, FNYEAQ. In DNA form, the CDR3 reads TGTGCCAGCAGCTTGACAGGGGGTGAAACTGAAGCTTTCTTT. Translating it yields CASSLTGGETEAFF. The whole variable domain, filled in from reference TRBV7-6 and TRBJ1-1, reads GAGVSQSPRYKVTKRGQDVALRCDPISGHVSLYWYRQALGQGPEFLTYFNYEAQQDKSGLPNDRFSAERPEGSISTLTIQRTEQRDSAMYRCASSLTGGETEAFFGQGTRLTVV.

The chain recombines TRBV7-3 with TRBJ2-7; 10 nucleotides match TRBD1. The CDR3 covers 14 residues. Unmatched junction bases numbered 4, after V lost 2 bases and J lost 6 bases. Germline lookup yields CDR1 SGHTA and CDR2 FQGTGA. The CDR3 loop is CASSLGGQGFEQYF. In DNA form, the CDR3 reads TGTGCCAGCAGCTTAGGGGGACAGGGGTTCGAGCAGTACTTC.